The rows below give T cell receptor beta chains drawn from one sample of a study of regulatory T cells in long-lasting Graves disease. TCRdb re-analysed the multiplex PCR reads in MiXCR, keeping a single row per CDR3 protein. The table includes a few hundred thousand distinct CDR3 sequences, about 22% detected once. The material was peripheral blood mononuclear cells (PBMCs), obtained when the disease was refractory, from a patient treated with antithyroid drugs. The receptors originated from a female donor with Graves disease. CDR3s include the opening cysteine and the closing phenylalanine or tryptophan. A D gene is named only where the DNA matches it firmly. Expanded clones are given a class, and other clones once, few, many or no size at all.

TRBV6-5	TRBJ2-5	-	13	many	CASSYSTWETQYF	TGTGCCAGCAGTTACTCGACATGGGAGACCCAGTACTTC
TRBV7-2	TRBJ1-3	-	19	-	CASSLTNPQQARSGNTIYF	TGTGCCAGCAGCTTAACGAACCCGCAACAGGCCCGCTCTGGAAACACCATATATTTT
TRBV6-1	TRBJ2-5	TRBD1	12	many	CASSPSRDRMSF	TGTGCCAGCAGTCCCTCCCGGGACAGGATGTCCTTC
TRBV2	TRBJ2-5	TRBD2	15	many	CASSVTGLEVETQYF	TGTGCCAGCAGTGTAACGGGACTAGAAGTGGAGACCCAGTACTTC
TRBV7-2	TRBJ2-5	-	15	many	CASSSEVGVRETQYF	TGTGCCAGCAGCTCGGAGGTTGGGGTCCGAGAGACCCAGTACTTC
TRBV19	TRBJ2-1	TRBD2	20	once	CASRSLGLAGKKGSYNEQFF	TGTGCCAGTAGGTCCCTAGGACTAGCGGGCAAAAAAGGCTCCTACAATGAGCAGTTCTTC
TRBV6-1	TRBJ1-3	TRBD1	14	few	CASSPRQGENTIYF	TGTGCCAGCAGTCCCCGGCAGGGGGAAAACACCATATATTTT
TRBV2	TRBJ2-7	-	15	many	CASSDVTGPSYEQYF	TGTGCCAGCAGTGATGTTACAGGACCCTCCTACGAGCAGTACTTC
TRBV10-3	TRBJ2-7	-	14	many	CAISEEFSSYEQYF	TGTGCCATCAGTGAAGAATTTAGCTCCTACGAGCAGTACTTC
TRBV6-1	TRBJ2-1	-	15	few	CASSGRPLAGNEQFF	TGTGCCTCCTCAGGGCGGCCCTTGGCCGGCAATGAGCAGTTCTTC
TRBV9	TRBJ2-4	TRBD2	14	-	CASSVNAGGNIQYF	TGTGCCAGCAGCGTAAACGCGGGGGGGAACATTCAGTACTTC
TRBV24-1	TRBJ2-7	TRBD1	15	many	CATTRQGQNSYEQYF	TGTGCCACCACCCGACAGGGCCAAAACTCCTACGAGCAGTACTTC
TRBV7-2	TRBJ2-7	TRBD2	15	-	CASSLDREGAYEQYF	TGTGCCAGCAGCTTAGATCGGGAGGGGGCCTACGAGCAGTACTTC
TRBV29-1	TRBJ1-1	-	12	many	CSVEGTNTEAFF	TGCAGCGTTGAGGGCACGAACACTGAAGCTTTCTTT
TRBV7-8	TRBJ2-7	-	13	many	CASSFASSYEQYF	TGTGCCAGCAGCTTTGCCAGCTCCTACGAGCAGTACTTC
TRBV27	TRBJ1-5	-	14	few	CASSLAQSNQPQHF	TGTGCCAGCAGTTTAGCACAGAGCAATCAGCCCCAGCATTTT
TRBV7-6	TRBJ2-7	-	15	few	CASSQQAGEGYEQYF	TGTGCCAGCAGCCAGCAGGCAGGGGAGGGTTACGAGCAGTACTTC
TRBV24-1	TRBJ2-5	TRBD1	14	-	CATEATGPQETQYF	TGTGCCACCGAGGCGACAGGGCCCCAAGAGACCCAGTACTTC
TRBV5-1	TRBJ2-1	TRBD2	14	-	CASSRSSGGSEQFF	TGCGCCAGCAGCCGGTCTAGCGGTGGGAGTGAGCAGTTCTTC